A selection of T cell receptor beta chains follows, all from one sample in a study of shared clonotypes between healthy human individuals. The table came from immunoSEQ multiplex PCR; TCRdb's copy has only in-frame clones and leaves some out. The sample holds about 2.4 million clones, 93% seen once. The sample was naive CD4+ T cells from PBMCs. These receptors came from a man aged 18 to 29 in good health. Some clones in this sample may be carry-over from other donors' samples. The CDR3 runs from the conserved cysteine through the conserved F or W. The D gene is left open where the match is weak. Where a row states a size, it is once, few, many or the class of an expanded clone; other rows omit it.

V gene	J gene	clone size	D gene	CDR3 DNA	CDR3 protein
TRBV14	TRBJ2-2	once	.	TGTGCCAGCAGCCAACAACCGGCCGGGGAGCTGTTTTTT	CASSQQPAGELFF
TRBV10-3	TRBJ2-5	.	.	TGTGCCATCACCCGGACCCCGGGAGAGACCCAGTACTTC	CAITRTPGETQYF
TRBV18	TRBJ1-4	.	.	TGTGCCAGCTCACCCACCCCCCGAACCCGCAATGAAAAACTGTTTTTT	CASSPTPRTRNEKLFF
TRBV10-3	TRBJ1-2	.	TRBD1	TGTGCCATCAGTACAGGGGAGTGGTATGGCTACACCTTC	CAISTGEWYGYTF
TRBV28	TRBJ1-4	.	.	TGTGCCAGCAGTTTATTCTTACAGGGCGGGAATGAAAAACTGTTTTTT	CASSLFLQGGNEKLFF
TRBV20-1	TRBJ1-2	.	.	TGCAGTGCTAGCCGCCCCAGGGGCTACACCTTC	CSASRPRGYTF
TRBV28	TRBJ1-4	.	TRBD1	TGTGCCAGCAGTCTCGACAGGGTCCCTAATGAAAAACTGTTTTTT	CASSLDRVPNEKLFF
TRBV4-3	TRBJ2-3	.	.	TGCGCCAGCAGCCAAGACGGTACGGGACAGCAGTATTTT	CASSQDGTGQQYF
TRBV28	TRBJ2-1	.	.	TGTGCCAGCACCATCGAGGGGCCCTACAATGAGCAGTTCTTC	CASTIEGPYNEQFF
TRBV7-6	TRBJ1-1	once	.	TGTGCCAGCAGCTTAGCGCAGGAGATCACTGAAGCTTTCTTT	CASSLAQEITEAFF
TRBV1	TRBJ1-2	.	.	TGCACCAGCAGCCAGAAAGACAGGGGGAGTAACTATGGCTACACCTTC	CTSSQKDRGSNYGYTF
TRBV6-5	TRBJ2-3	.	.	TGTGCCAGCTGCCCTTTGGGGGGAAGCACAGATACGCAGTATTTT	CASCPLGGSTDTQYF
TRBV9	TRBJ1-2	few	.	TGTGCCAGCAGCCCAGGGGCCACCGAAGGCTATGGCTACACCTTC	CASSPGATEGYGYTF
TRBV5-5	TRBJ2-5	.	TRBD1	TGTGCCAGCAGCCACCGCACAGGGGCACGGGAGACCCAGTACTTC	CASSHRTGARETQYF
TRBV7-9	TRBJ2-5	.	.	TGTGCCAGCAGCCGGGGGGCTAGCGGAGAGACCCAGTACTTC	CASSRGASGETQYF
TRBV7-2	TRBJ2-7	once	.	TGTGCCAGCAGCTTAGGCCCAGCGGAAACCTACGAGCAGTACTTC	CASSLGPAETYEQYF
TRBV6-1	TRBJ1-1	.	TRBD1	TGTGCCAGCAGTGTCAGGACAGGGGGGTGGAAGGGAATGAACACTGAAGCCTTCTTT	CASSVRTGGWKGMNTEAFF
TRBV2	TRBJ1-2	.	TRBD1	TGTGCCAGCACGGGGGACAGGGGAGGGAATGGCTACACCTTC	CASTGDRGGNGYTF
TRBV5-1	TRBJ1-4	once	.	TGCGCCAGCAGCTTCGATAGGGCCCATGAAAAACTGTTTTTT	CASSFDRAHEKLFF
TRBV5-4	TRBJ1-2	.	TRBD1	TGTGCCAGCAGCCGGACAGGGGGTCCAAATGGCTACACCTTC	CASSRTGGPNGYTF
TRBV11-3	TRBJ1-1	.	.	TGTGCCAGCAGCCGCGGACAGTACACTGAAGCTTTCTTT	CASSRGQYTEAFF
TRBV9	TRBJ1-3	.	.	TGTGCCAGCAGCGCAACACGAAAGACCACCATATATTTT	CASSATRKTTIYF
TRBV18	TRBJ1-1	once	.	TGTGCCAGCTCACTATTTAAAGGGGCGTCGGACACTGAAGCTTTCTTT	CASSLFKGASDTEAFF
TRBV15	TRBJ2-7	.	.	TGTGCCACCAGCAGAGATAATGTGGGAGCCCGGGAGCAGTACTTC	CATSRDNVGAREQYF
TRBV29-1	TRBJ2-1	.	.	TGCAGCGTAGGGGGGTATAGGAACAATGAGCAGTTCTTC	CSVGGYRNNEQFF
TRBV5-1	TRBJ1-1	.	TRBD1	TGCGCCAGCAGCTTGGACAGGGGTGGCACTGAAGCTTTCTTT	CASSLDRGGTEAFF
TRBV18	TRBJ2-2	.	.	TGTGCCAGCGGAGGGCTAGAGAACACCGGGGAGCTGTTTTTT	CASGGLENTGELFF
TRBV28	TRBJ2-5	.	TRBD2	TGTGCCAGCAGTTTGCGGGAGACCCAAGAGACCCAGTACTTC	CASSLRETQETQYF
TRBV10-3	TRBJ1-1	.	.	TGTGCCATCAGCTATGGCGTGAACACTGAAGCTTTCTTT	CAISYGVNTEAFF
TRBV5-1	TRBJ2-2	.	TRBD2	TGCGCCAGCAGCTCGAGCGGGAGTGACACCGGGGAGCTGTTTTTT	CASSSSGSDTGELFF
TRBV4-2	TRBJ2-1	.	TRBD2	TGTGCCAGCAGCCAGAAACCGGGACTAGCGGGATACAATGAGCAGTTCTTC	CASSQKPGLAGYNEQFF